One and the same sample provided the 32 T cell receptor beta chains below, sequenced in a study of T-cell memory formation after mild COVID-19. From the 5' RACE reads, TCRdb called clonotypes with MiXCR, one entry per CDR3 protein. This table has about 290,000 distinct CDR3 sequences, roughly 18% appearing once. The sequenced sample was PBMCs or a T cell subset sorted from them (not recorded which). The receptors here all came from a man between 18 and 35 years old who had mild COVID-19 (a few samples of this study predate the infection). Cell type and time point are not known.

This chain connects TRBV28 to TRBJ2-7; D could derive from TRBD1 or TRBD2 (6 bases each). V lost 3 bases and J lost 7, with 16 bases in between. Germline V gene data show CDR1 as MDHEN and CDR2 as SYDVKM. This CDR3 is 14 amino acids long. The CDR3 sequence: CASSLAAGAGEQYV. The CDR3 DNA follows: TGTGCCAGCAGTTTGGCCGCAGGGGCGGGGGAGCAGTACGTC.

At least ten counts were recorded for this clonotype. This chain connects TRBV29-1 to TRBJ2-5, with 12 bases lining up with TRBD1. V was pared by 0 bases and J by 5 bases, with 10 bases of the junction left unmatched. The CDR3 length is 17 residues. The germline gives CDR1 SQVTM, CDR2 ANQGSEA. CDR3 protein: CSVEDPWGQGAWETQYF. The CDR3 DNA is TGCAGCGTTGAAGATCCATGGGGACAGGGGGCCTGGGAGACCCAGTACTTC.

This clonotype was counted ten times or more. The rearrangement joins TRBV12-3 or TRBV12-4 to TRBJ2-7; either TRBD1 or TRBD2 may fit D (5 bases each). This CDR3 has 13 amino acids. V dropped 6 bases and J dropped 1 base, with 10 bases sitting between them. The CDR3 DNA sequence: TGTGCCAGCAGGAGGGACGGTTCCTACGAGCAGTACTTC. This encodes CASRRDGSYEQYF.

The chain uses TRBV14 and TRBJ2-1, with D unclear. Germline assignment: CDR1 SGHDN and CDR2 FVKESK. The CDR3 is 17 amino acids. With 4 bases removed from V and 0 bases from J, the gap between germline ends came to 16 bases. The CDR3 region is CASSPLEPASSYNEQFF. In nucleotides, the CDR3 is TGTGCCAGCAGCCCCCTGGAGCCGGCGAGCTCCTACAATGAGCAGTTCTTC.

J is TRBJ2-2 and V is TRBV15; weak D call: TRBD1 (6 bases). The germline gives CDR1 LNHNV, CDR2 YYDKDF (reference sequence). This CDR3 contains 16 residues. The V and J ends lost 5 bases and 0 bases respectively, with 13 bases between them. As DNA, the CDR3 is TGTGCCACCAGCGGCCGTCAGGGGCCGAACACCGGGGAGCTGTTTTTT. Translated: CATSGRQGPNTGELFF.

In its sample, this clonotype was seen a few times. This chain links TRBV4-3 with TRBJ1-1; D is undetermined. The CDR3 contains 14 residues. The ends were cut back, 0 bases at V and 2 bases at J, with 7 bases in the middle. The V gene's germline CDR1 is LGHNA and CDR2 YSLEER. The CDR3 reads CASSQDISNTEAFF. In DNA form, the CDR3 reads TGCGCCAGCAGCCAAGATATCAGCAACACTGAAGCTTTCTTT.

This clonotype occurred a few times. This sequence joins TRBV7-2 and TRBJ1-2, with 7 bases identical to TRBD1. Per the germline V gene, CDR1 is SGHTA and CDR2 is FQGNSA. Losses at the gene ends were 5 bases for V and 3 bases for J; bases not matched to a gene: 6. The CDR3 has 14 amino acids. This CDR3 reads CASSQGGAYYGYTF. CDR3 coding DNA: TGTGCCAGCAGCCAGGGGGGGGCCTACTATGGCTACACCTTC.

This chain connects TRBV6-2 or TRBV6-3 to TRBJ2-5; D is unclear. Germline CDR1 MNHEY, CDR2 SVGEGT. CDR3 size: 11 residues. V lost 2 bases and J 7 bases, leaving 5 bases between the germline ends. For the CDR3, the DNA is TGTGCCAGCAGTTACCCGGGGACCCAGTACTTC. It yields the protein CASSYPGTQYF.

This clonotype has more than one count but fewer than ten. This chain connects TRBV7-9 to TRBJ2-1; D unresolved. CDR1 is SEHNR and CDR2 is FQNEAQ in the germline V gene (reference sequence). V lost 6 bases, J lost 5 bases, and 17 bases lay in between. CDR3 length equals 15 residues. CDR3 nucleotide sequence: TGTGCCAGCAGTTTCGGGTCCCCCGGCCACAATGAGCAGTTCTTC. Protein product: CASSFGSPGHNEQFF.

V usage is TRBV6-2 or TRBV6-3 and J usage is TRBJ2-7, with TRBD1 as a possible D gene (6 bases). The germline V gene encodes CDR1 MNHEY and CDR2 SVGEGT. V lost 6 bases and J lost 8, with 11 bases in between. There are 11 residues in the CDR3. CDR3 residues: CASSAGQKQYV. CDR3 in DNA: TGTGCCAGCAGCGCCGGACAGAAGCAGTACGTC.

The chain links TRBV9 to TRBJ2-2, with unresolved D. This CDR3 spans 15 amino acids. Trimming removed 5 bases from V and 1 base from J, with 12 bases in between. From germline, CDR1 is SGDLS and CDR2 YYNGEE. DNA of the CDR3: TGTGCCAGCAGTGGTGTCTTAGGGAACACCGGGGAGCTGTTTTTT. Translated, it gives CASSGVLGNTGELFF.

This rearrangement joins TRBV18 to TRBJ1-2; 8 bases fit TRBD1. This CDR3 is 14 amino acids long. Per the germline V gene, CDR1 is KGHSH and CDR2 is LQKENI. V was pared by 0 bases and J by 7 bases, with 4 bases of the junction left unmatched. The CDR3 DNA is TGTGCCAGCTCACCACCCTTCCAGGGGGCTGGCTACACCTTC. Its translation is CASSPPFQGAGYTF.

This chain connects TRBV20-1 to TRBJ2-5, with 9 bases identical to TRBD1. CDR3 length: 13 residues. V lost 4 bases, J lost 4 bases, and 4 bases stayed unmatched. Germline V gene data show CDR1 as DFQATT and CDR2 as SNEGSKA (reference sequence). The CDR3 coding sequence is TGCAGTGCTAAACGGACAGGGGCAGAGACCCAGTACTTC. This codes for CSAKRTGAETQYF.

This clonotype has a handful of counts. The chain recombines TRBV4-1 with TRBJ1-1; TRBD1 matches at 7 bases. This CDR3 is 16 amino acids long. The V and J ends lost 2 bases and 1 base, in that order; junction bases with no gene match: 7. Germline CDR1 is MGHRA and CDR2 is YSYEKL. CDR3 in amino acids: CASSQTPGQRNTEAFF. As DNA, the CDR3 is TGCGCCAGCAGCCAAACGCCGGGACAGAGGAACACTGAAGCTTTCTTT.

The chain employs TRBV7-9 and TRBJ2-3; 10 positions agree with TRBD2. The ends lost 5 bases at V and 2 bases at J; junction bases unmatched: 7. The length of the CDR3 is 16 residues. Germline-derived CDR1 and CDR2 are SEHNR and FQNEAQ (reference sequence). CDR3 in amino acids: CASSQRAGGLTDTQYF. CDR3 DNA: TGTGCCAGCAGCCAACGAGCGGGGGGGCTCACAGATACGCAGTATTTT.

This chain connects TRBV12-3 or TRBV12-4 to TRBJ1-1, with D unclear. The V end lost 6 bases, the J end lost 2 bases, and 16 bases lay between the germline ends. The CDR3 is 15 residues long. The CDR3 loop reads CASSRYGLENTEAFF. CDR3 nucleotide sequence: TGTGCCAGCAGCCGTTACGGTCTGGAAAACACTGAAGCTTTCTTT.

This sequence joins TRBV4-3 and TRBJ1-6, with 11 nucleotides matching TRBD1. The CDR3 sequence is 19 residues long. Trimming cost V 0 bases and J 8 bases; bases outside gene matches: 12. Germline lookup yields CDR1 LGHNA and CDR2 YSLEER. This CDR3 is CASSQDVLGQGDFDSPLHF. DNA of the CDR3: TGCGCCAGCAGCCAAGATGTTTTGGGACAGGGGGACTTTGATTCACCCCTCCACTTT.

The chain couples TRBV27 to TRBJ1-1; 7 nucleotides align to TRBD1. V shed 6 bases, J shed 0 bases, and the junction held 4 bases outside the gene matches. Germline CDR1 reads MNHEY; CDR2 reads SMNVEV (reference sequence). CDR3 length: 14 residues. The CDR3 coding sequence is TGTGCCAGCAGCGGACAGGCCGTGAACACTGAAGCTTTCTTT. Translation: CASSGQAVNTEAFF.

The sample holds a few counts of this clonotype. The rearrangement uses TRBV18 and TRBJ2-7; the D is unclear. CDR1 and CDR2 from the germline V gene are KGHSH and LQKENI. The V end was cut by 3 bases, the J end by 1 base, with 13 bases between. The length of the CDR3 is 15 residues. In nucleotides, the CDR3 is TGTGCCAGCTCACCCGAGGACCGGATATCCTACGAGCAGTACTTC. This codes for CASSPEDRISYEQYF.

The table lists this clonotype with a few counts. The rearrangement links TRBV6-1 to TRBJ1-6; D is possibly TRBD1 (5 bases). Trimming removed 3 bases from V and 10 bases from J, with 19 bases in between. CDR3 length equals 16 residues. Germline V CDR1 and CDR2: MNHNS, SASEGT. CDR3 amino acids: CASSDDVTAPRSPLHF. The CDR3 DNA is TGTGCCAGCAGTGATGACGTGACAGCCCCTAGGTCACCCCTCCACTTT.

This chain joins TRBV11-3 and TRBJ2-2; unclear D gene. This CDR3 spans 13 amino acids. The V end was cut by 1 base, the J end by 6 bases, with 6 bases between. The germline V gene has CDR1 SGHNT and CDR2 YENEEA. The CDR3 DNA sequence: TGTGCCAGCAGCTTAGGTTGGGCCGGGGAGCTGTTTTTT. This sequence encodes CASSLGWAGELFF.

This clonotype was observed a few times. The CDR3 nucleotides are TGTGCCACCAGCTCCTTAGGTATTGGGGCCAACGTCCTGACTTTC. Protein: CATSSLGIGANVLTF. The V gene is TRBV15, the J gene TRBJ2-6; the D is unclear. The CDR3 length is 15 residues. V was clipped by 5 bases and J by 3 bases, with 11 bases between them. Germline assignment: CDR1 LNHNV and CDR2 YYDKDF (reference sequence).

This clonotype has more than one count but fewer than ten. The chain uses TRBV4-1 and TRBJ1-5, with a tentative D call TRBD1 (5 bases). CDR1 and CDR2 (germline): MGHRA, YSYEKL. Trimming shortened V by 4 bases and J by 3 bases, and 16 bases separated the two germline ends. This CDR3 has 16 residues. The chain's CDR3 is CASSPPGRGPNQPQHF. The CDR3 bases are TGCGCCAGCAGCCCCCCCGGACGGGGCCCCAATCAGCCCCAGCATTTT.

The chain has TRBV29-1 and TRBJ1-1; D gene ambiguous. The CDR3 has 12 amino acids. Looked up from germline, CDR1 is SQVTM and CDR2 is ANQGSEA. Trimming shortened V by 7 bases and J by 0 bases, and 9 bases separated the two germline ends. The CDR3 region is CSGRTVNTEAFF. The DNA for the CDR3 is TGCAGCGGCCGAACAGTGAACACTGAAGCTTTCTTT.

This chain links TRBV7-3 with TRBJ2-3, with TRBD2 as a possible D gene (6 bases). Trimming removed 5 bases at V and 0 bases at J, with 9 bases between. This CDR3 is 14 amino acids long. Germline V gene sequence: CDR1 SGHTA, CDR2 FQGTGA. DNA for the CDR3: TGTGCCAGCAGCACGGGACTGAGCACAGATACGCAGTATTTT. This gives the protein CASSTGLSTDTQYF.

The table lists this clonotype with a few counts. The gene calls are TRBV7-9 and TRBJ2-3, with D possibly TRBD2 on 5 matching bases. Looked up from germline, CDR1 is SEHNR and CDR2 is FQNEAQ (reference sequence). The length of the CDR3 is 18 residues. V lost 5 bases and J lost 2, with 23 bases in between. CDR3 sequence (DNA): TGTGCCAGCAGCCGGCGGGCCCCCACGGGTGAGGTCACAGATACGCAGTATTTT. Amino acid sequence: CASSRRAPTGEVTDTQYF.

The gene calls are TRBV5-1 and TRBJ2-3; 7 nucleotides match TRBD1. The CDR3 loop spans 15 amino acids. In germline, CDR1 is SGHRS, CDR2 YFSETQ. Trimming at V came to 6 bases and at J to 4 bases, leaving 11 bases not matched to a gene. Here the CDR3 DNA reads TGCGCCAGCACCCCAGAGGGGGCGAAGGCAGATACGCAGTATTTT. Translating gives CASTPEGAKADTQYF.

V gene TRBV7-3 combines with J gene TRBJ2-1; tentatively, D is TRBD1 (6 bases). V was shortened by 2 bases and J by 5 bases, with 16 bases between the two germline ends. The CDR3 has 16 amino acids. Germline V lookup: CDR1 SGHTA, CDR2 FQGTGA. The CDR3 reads CASSLPSGPGDNEQFF. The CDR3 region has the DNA TGTGCCAGCAGCTTACCTTCGGGCCCAGGGGACAATGAGCAGTTCTTC.

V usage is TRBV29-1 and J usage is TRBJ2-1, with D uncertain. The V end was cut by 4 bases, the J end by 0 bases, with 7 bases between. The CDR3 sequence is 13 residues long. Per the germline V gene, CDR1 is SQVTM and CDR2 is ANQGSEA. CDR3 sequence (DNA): TGCAGCGTTGTGATGAGCTCCTACAATGAGCAGTTCTTC. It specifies CSVVMSSYNEQFF.

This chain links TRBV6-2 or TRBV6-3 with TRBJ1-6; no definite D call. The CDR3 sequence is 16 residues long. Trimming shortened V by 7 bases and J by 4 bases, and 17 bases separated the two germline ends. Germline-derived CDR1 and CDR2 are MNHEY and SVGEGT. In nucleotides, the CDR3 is TGTGCCAGCACCGAAAGAACGGGATATTATAATTCACCCCTCCACTTT. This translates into CASTERTGYYNSPLHF.

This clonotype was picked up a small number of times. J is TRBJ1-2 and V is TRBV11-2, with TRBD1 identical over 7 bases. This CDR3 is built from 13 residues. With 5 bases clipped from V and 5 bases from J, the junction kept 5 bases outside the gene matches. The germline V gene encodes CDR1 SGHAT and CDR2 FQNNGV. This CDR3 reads CASSLGTAYGYTF. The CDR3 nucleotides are TGTGCCAGCAGCCTCGGGACAGCATATGGCTACACCTTC.

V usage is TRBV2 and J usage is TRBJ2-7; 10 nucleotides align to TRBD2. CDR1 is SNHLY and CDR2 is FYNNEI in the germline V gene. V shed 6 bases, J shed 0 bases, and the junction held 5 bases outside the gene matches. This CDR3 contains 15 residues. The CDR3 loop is CASRGLAGDSYEQYF. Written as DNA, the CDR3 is TGTGCCAGCAGGGGTCTAGCGGGGGACTCCTACGAGCAGTACTTC. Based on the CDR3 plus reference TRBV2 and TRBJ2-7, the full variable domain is EPEVTQTPSHQVTQMGQEVILRCVPISNHLYFYWYRQILGQKVEFLVSFYNNEISEKSEIFDDQFSVERPDGSNFTLKIRSTKLEDSAMYFCASRGLAGDSYEQYFGPGTRLTVT.